These 30 T cell receptor beta chains originate from one sample sequenced in a study of blood T cell repertoires in COVID-19. Profiling relied on immunoSEQ multiplex PCR, and the TCRdb table lists in-frame clones only, not all of them. The sample has 250,000 to 300,000 clones; almost 90% are singletons. The sample comprised peripheral blood. These TCRs come from a woman under 40 with COVID-19, enrolled during active disease.

The V call is TRBV5-1, the J call TRBJ2-2; TRBD2 matches 7 bases. The ends lost 3 bases at V and 0 bases at J; junction bases unmatched: 5. The CDR3 has 16 amino acids. The germline gives CDR1 SGHRS, CDR2 YFSETQ. As DNA, the CDR3 is TGCGCCAGCAGCTCCCGAGCGGGGACGAACACCGGGGAGCTGTTTTTT. Protein sequence: CASSSRAGTNTGELFF.

This clone has only one observation. The CDR3 here is CASTWDRGANEKLFF. The CDR3 DNA follows: TGTGCCAGCACCTGGGACAGGGGAGCTAATGAAAAACTGTTTTTT. The chain joins TRBV2 to TRBJ1-4; 10 bases line up with TRBD1. Trimming at V came to 7 bases and at J to 3 bases, leaving 5 bases not matched to a gene. CDR3 length: 15 amino acids. Germline V gene data show CDR1 as SNHLY and CDR2 as FYNNEI.

This chain connects TRBV7-6 to TRBJ2-5, with D possibly matching TRBD1 (6 bases). From germline, CDR1 is SGHVS and CDR2 FNYEAQ. With 1 base removed from V and 5 bases from J, the gap between germline ends came to 14 bases. The CDR3 is 15 residues long. CDR3 sequence (DNA): TGTGCCAGCAGCTTAGGGGCCGGGACATATGAGACCCAGTACTTC. Translation: CASSLGAGTYETQYF.

This chain links TRBV5-5 with TRBJ2-2; 9 bases fit TRBD2. This CDR3 spans 17 amino acids. The junction had 6 bases not matched to a gene; V was cut back by 3 bases and J by 0 bases. CDR1 and CDR2 (germline): SGHKS, YYEKEE (reference sequence). The CDR3 spells CASSSPAGGTNTGELFF. CDR3 nucleotides: TGTGCCAGCAGCTCCCCAGCGGGAGGTACGAACACCGGGGAGCTGTTTTTT.

The chain joins TRBV28 to TRBJ1-2, with a tentative D call TRBD1 (6 bases). Trimming stripped 1 base from V and 6 bases from J, with 9 bases between. The CDR3 runs 13 residues. Germline assignment: CDR1 MDHEN and CDR2 SYDVKM. The CDR3 DNA follows: TGTGCCAGCAGTTTATCAGGGGTTGATGGCTACACCTTC. Amino acids: CASSLSGVDGYTF.

V and J are TRBV15 and TRBJ2-3; 9 positions agree with TRBD2. CDR1 is LNHNV, CDR2 YYDKDF, per germline (reference sequence). The CDR3 extends over 16 amino acids. Trimming at V came to 3 bases and at J to 4 bases, leaving 8 bases not matched to a gene. The CDR3 coding sequence is TGTGCCACCAGCAGCGGGCGGGAGGGCCCCGCAGATACGCAGTATTTT. It translates to CATSSGREGPADTQYF.

The CDR3 here is CASSIVENEQFF. In DNA form, the CDR3 reads TGTGCCAGTAGTATTGTGGAGAATGAGCAGTTCTTC. The chain employs TRBV19 and TRBJ2-1; D unclear. CDR1 is LNHDA and CDR2 is SQIVND in the germline V gene (reference sequence). V was shortened by 3 bases and J by 7 bases, with 7 bases between the two germline ends. The CDR3 has 12 residues.

Only one count was recorded for this clone. The rearrangement joins TRBV24-1 to TRBJ2-2; the D gene is possibly TRBD2 (6 bases). This CDR3 has 15 residues. V was pared by 5 bases and J by 2 bases, with 11 bases between. Germline lookup yields CDR1 KGHDR and CDR2 SFDVKD. This chain's CDR3 is CATSVLSGNTGELFF. The CDR3 bases are TGTGCCACCAGTGTGCTTAGCGGTAACACCGGGGAGCTGTTTTTT.

The chain has TRBV30 and TRBJ2-7; 9 positions match TRBD1. Germline lookup yields CDR1 GTSNPN and CDR2 SVGIG (reference sequence). This CDR3 is built from 13 residues. V lost 3 bases, J lost 4 bases, and 4 bases stayed unmatched. CDR3 DNA: TGTGCCTGGAGCCGGGACAGGGATTACGAGCAGTACTTC. It translates to CAWSRDRDYEQYF.

The chain uses TRBV7-9 and TRBJ1-1; 8 bases align to TRBD1. Losses at the gene ends were 4 bases for V and 3 bases for J; bases not matched to a gene: 7. CDR3 length: 15 amino acids. CDR1 is SEHNR, CDR2 FQNEAQ, per germline (reference sequence). The CDR3 here is CASSWKQGAHTEAFF. The CDR3, as DNA: TGTGCCAGCAGCTGGAAGCAGGGGGCGCACACTGAAGCTTTCTTT.

The chain uses TRBV4-1 and TRBJ1-6; unclear D gene. The CDR3 consists of 13 residues. The germline CDR1 and CDR2 sequences are MGHRA and YSYEKL. V was cut by 2 bases and J by 7 bases, with 6 bases left in between. CDR3 loop: CASSQSPNSPLHF. As DNA, the CDR3 is TGCGCCAGCAGCCAATCTCCGAATTCACCCCTCCACTTT.

The chain carries TRBV11-3 and TRBJ2-7, with D perhaps matching TRBD1 (5 bases). This CDR3 has 13 residues. Trimming cost V 4 bases and J 7 bases, with 14 bases left between them. Germline CDR1 is SGHNT and CDR2 is YENEEA. The CDR3 spells CASSYSTRGEQYF. In nucleotides, the CDR3 is TGTGCCAGCAGCTACTCAACAAGGGGAGAGCAGTACTTC. Full variable domain (missing parts from reference TRBV11-3 and TRBJ2-7): EAGVVQSPRYKIIEKKQPVAFWCNPISGHNTLYWYLQNLGQGPELLIRYENEEAVDDSQLPKDRFSAERLKGVDSTLKIQPAELGDSAVYLCASSYSTRGEQYFGPGTRLTVT.

This clone was detected a few times. The chain uses TRBV9 and TRBJ1-1, with 7 bases lining up with TRBD1. Per germline, CDR1 SGDLS and CDR2 YYNGEE. The CDR3 is 15 residues long. V lost 3 bases, J lost 6 bases, and 11 bases stayed unmatched. CDR3 amino acids: CASSATQGVTAEAFF. As DNA, the CDR3 is TGTGCCAGCAGCGCTACTCAGGGGGTGACGGCTGAAGCTTTCTTT.

The genes are TRBV6-5 and TRBJ2-7; 11 positions agree with TRBD1. The CDR3 loop spans 16 amino acids. V lost 0 bases, J lost 3 bases, and 4 bases stayed unmatched. Per germline, CDR1 MNHEY and CDR2 SVGAGI. Written as DNA, the CDR3 is TGTGCCAGCAGTTACTCCGGGGGGACAGGGGGCTACGAGCAGTACTTC. It specifies CASSYSGGTGGYEQYF.

The rearrangement uses TRBV7-2 and TRBJ2-7; TRBD1 matches 11 bases. The V gene's germline CDR1 is SGHTA and CDR2 FQGNSA. The CDR3 consists of 15 residues. V was pared by 5 bases and J by 5 bases, with 8 bases of the junction left unmatched. CDR3 region: CASSLGTGGPNEQYF. Here the CDR3 DNA reads TGTGCCAGCAGCCTTGGGACAGGGGGTCCCAACGAGCAGTACTTC.

The DNA of the CDR3 is TGTGCCAGCAGCTTAAATATCCGGGACAGCAATTCACCCCTCCACTTT. This codes for CASSLNIRDSNSPLHF. The chain joins TRBV7-2 to TRBJ1-6, with TRBD1 identical over 7 bases. The CDR3 has 16 amino acids. CDR1 SGHTA and CDR2 FQGNSA come from the germline V gene. After removal of 2 bases from V and 7 bases from J, the junction contained 8 bases not matched to a gene.

The gene calls are TRBV30 and TRBJ1-5, with D possibly TRBD1 on 6 matching bases. Germline assignment: CDR1 GTSNPN and CDR2 SVGIG (reference sequence). The CDR3 length is 13 residues. V shed 5 bases and J shed 1 base, with 9 bases lying between them. The CDR3 here is CAWGRGSNQPQHF. The CDR3 bases are TGTGCCTGGGGCAGGGGAAGCAATCAGCCCCAGCATTTT.

The chain uses TRBV5-1 and TRBJ2-5; D perhaps matches TRBD1 (6 bases). V was cut by 3 bases and J by 2 bases, with 14 bases left in between. This CDR3 region has 15 residues. Germline V gene sequence: CDR1 SGHRS, CDR2 YFSETQ. The CDR3 reads CASSSVGGIQETQYF. CDR3 bases: TGCGCCAGCAGCTCGGTAGGGGGTATACAAGAGACCCAGTACTTC.

The rearrangement joins TRBV4-3 to TRBJ1-3; 8 nucleotides align to TRBD1. This CDR3 comprises 16 residues. V lost 3 bases and J lost 0; bases outside the gene matches: 4. The germline V gene encodes CDR1 LGHNA and CDR2 YSLEER. CDR3 region: CASSHRTGTSGNTIYF. Written as DNA, the CDR3 is TGCGCCAGCAGCCATCGGACAGGGACCTCTGGAAACACCATATATTTT.

This clone turned up a few times. The chain recombines TRBV15 with TRBJ2-4, with 8 positions matching TRBD1. The CDR3 spans 16 residues. Germline lookup yields CDR1 LNHNV and CDR2 YYDKDF (reference sequence). With V trimmed by 1 base and J by 5 bases, 7 bases remained unmatched. The CDR3 spells CATSRGGQGSQNIQYF. CDR3 coding DNA: TGTGCCACCAGCAGAGGCGGACAGGGTTCCCAAAACATTCAGTACTTC.

Worth noting for this clone: Other DNA sequences in this sample translate to the same CDR3. The chain couples TRBV9 to TRBJ2-7; 10 nucleotides line up with TRBD2. This CDR3 contains 15 residues. The V gene's germline CDR1 is SGDLS and CDR2 YYNGEE. The J segment lost 3 bases and the V segment lost 0 bases, leaving 3 bases of the junction unmatched. CDR3 sequence: CASSVGTSGIYEQYF. For the CDR3, the DNA is TGTGCCAGCAGCGTAGGGACTAGCGGAATCTACGAGCAGTACTTC.

The gene calls are TRBV7-2 and TRBJ2-7, with 10 bases fitting TRBD2. The CDR3 length is 14 residues. Looked up from germline, CDR1 is SGHTA and CDR2 is FQGNSA. Trimming took 4 bases from V and 13 from J; bases not matched to a gene: 13. The CDR3 loop is CASSSLGTSALVYF. CDR3 nucleotides: TGTGCCAGCAGCTCCTTAGGGACTAGCGCCTTAGTATACTTC.

The chain employs TRBV4-1 and TRBJ1-5; D possibly corresponds to TRBD1 (6 bases). This CDR3 is 14 amino acids long. V lost 4 bases and J 3 bases, leaving 10 bases between the germline ends. Germline CDR1 MGHRA, CDR2 YSYEKL. DNA for the CDR3: TGCGCCAGCAGCCCCGGACAGTTCAATCAGCCCCAGCATTTT. It is translated as CASSPGQFNQPQHF.

The chain recombines TRBV19 with TRBJ2-1; 8 positions agree with TRBD2. J gave up 4 bases and V 5 bases, and 10 bases lay outside the gene matches. The CDR3 is 16 amino acids. Per germline, CDR1 LNHDA and CDR2 SQIVND (reference sequence). The CDR3 here is CASSSPAGVGYNEQFF. As DNA, the CDR3 is TGTGCCAGTAGTTCTCCAGCGGGAGTAGGGTACAATGAGCAGTTCTTC.

This chain connects TRBV5-1 to TRBJ2-1; D is uncertain. Trimming pared 0 bases from V and 2 bases from J, leaving 9 bases between. There are 15 residues in the CDR3. Germline lookup yields CDR1 SGHRS and CDR2 YFSETQ. The DNA of the CDR3 is TGCGCCAGCAGCTTGGGAGCGCTGACCTACAATGAGCAGTTCTTC. Protein product: CASSLGALTYNEQFF.

V and J are TRBV5-4 and TRBJ2-7; TRBD2 matches 15 bases. Per the germline V gene, CDR1 is SGHNT and CDR2 is YYREEE (reference sequence). The CDR3 consists of 13 residues. V was pared by 5 bases and J by 10 bases, with 4 bases of the junction left unmatched. The CDR3 DNA reads TGTGCCAGCAGTGGACTAGCGGGAGGGCCTCAGTACTTC. As protein: CASSGLAGGPQYF.

The J gene is TRBJ2-7, the V gene TRBV7-8, with 8 bases matching TRBD2. The CDR3 is 14 residues long. Germline assignment: CDR1 SGHVS and CDR2 FQNEAQ. After removal of 4 bases from V and 7 bases from J, the junction contained 9 bases not matched to a gene. CDR3 bases: TGTGCCAGCAGCTCCTCCCCCGGGAGGGGGGAGCAGTACTTC. It is translated as CASSSSPGRGEQYF.

The chain is built from TRBV4-1 and TRBJ2-2; D is possibly TRBD2 (5 bases). Per the germline V gene, CDR1 is MGHRA and CDR2 is YSYEKL. Trimming left V 1 base short and J 6 bases short, with 15 bases between. This CDR3 region has 16 residues. The CDR3 loop reads CASSQAASPGAGELFF. In nucleotides, the CDR3 is TGCGCCAGCAGCCAAGCAGCTAGCCCTGGCGCCGGGGAGCTGTTTTTT.

The rearrangement uses TRBV24-1 and TRBJ2-7, with 9 nucleotides matching TRBD2. This CDR3 comprises 13 residues. Germline CDR1 KGHDR, CDR2 SFDVKD. Trimming removed 4 bases from V and 4 bases from J; junction bases left unmatched: 1. In DNA form, the CDR3 reads TGTGCCACCAGTGAAGCGGGAGGTTACGAGCAGTACTTC. Its protein is CATSEAGGYEQYF.

In its sample, this clone was seen once. This rearrangement joins TRBV3-1 (or the pseudogene TRBV3-2) to TRBJ1-2, with TRBD1 as a possible D gene (5 bases). The germline gives CDR1 LGHDT, CDR2 YNNKEL (reference sequence). V was shortened by 2 bases and J by 8 bases, with 18 bases between the two germline ends. CDR3 length: 15 residues. The chain's CDR3 is CASSQIKGKRYGYTF. CDR3 DNA sequence: TGTGCCAGCAGCCAAATAAAGGGGAAACGATACGGCTACACCTTC.